This T cell receptor (beta chain) is drawn from a study of T cells after posttransplantation cyclophosphamide. The study, taken as a whole, reports: Tissue-infiltrating T cells from skin or gut overlapped little with blood T cells. Later post-transplant blood repertoires were often dominated by donor CD8+ memory clones. After PTCy, TRB diversity resembled that of CNI/methotrexate controls.

This clone was seen at least ten times. Its antigen is undetermined. Libraries were prepared by immunoSEQ multiplex PCR; TCRdb keeps only in-frame clonotypes and omits some of them. In total the sample includes over 45,000 clones, none of them seen once. The germline gives CDR1 GTSNPN, CDR2 SVGIG (reference sequence). V lost 5 bases to trimming and J lost 3 bases, with 14 bases between them. This CDR3 has 13 residues. The related graft donor's blood sample was taken on the day of bone marrow donation. The clonotype originates from a man aged 40-49 years in good health, CMV-negative, and a related stem cell transplant donor. Sequencing used PBMCs. V and J are TRBV30 and TRBJ2-7; possibly TRBD2 for D (6 bases). The CDR3 loop is CAWSTSTFYEQYF. The CDR3 DNA sequence: TGTGCCTGGTCTACTAGCACCTTCTACGAGCAGTACTTC.